The source of this T cell receptor beta chain is a study of metastatic and nonmetastatic thyroid tumors (dated by TCRdb to about 2020). About the full investigation: For patients with malignant and with benign thyroid disease, the researchers compared repertoires between peripheral blood samples and tumor or nodule tissue samples.

From the cysteine through the phenylalanine, the CDR3 covers 16 amino acids. This entry keeps only the CDR3 DNA: 48 bases, framed from base 1. The germline V gene (reference sequence) provides CDR1 LNHDA and CDR2 SQIVND. Library preparation was by PCR. The reads were generated on an Illumina HiSeq 4000. High-throughput sequencing was used to profile the TCR beta-chain CDR3 region of every patient. The authors' analysis ran thus. The researchers built a classifier to tell apart papillary thyroid cancer patients with distant metastasis, based on CDR3 differences among clinicopathological groups. The Shannon index was used to assess repertoire diversity, and the Morisita-Horn index was used to assess tumor-blood repertoire similarity. Starting from the raw public reads, TCRdb applied fastp trimming at Q25, assembled clones with MiXCR and retained in-frame beta chains. What appears here as the V and J calls and clone size reflects TCRdb's work, not the paper's. Counted in this sample were 20,000 to 25,000 clones; about 10% of them appeared once. The top ten clonotypes cover roughly 8% of the sample.

Of note for this clone: Its cognate antigen has yet to be identified. One junction end does not reproduce the germline sequence, and a read error may be involved.

Study-level results and caveats: TCR beta diversity was reported as significantly higher in malignant tumors than in benign nodules, in both blood and tumor samples.

No treatment had been received by any patient before thyroid surgery. Patient clinical samples collected from about 2011 to 2019 were retrospectively analysed using T-cell receptor beta sequencing. The clonotype comes from a female donor with papillary thyroid cancer or a benign thyroid nodule (not recorded which). Some clones in this sample may be carry-over from other donors' samples. Sequences were obtained from blood. The rearrangement combines TRBV19 with TRBJ2-5, with 13 middle bases fitting TRBD2. The CDR3 is CASSARTSGGGETEYF. The DNA sequence is as follows: TGTGCCAGTAGTGCCCGGACTAGCGGGGGAGGGGAGACCGAGTACTTC.